This T cell receptor beta chain was documented in a study of identical twins (dated by TCRdb to the mid-2010s). About the investigation overall: To test whether fetal clonotypes persist, the study used deep sequencing on TCR alpha and beta repertoires from monozygotic twins, unrelated adults of various ages, and cord blood. To rule out contamination, replicate twin experiments were performed at different times with different library preparation protocols.

Regarding this clonotype: Its antigen remains undetermined. No base quality information exists; no much larger clone differs at one position.

Every donor in the study was a healthy Caucasian. The twin cohort comprised three pairs of female monozygotic twins, all aged roughly 18 to 29 years. Positive isolation kits from Invitrogen were used to isolate CD4+ and CD8+ T cell populations. Based on the germline V gene (reference sequence), the CDR1 and CDR2 sequences are DFQATT and SNEGSKA. Trimmed from V: 4 bases; trimmed from J: 4 bases; junction bases lacking a gene match: 10. CDR3 length: 15 amino acids, cysteine to phenylalanine. This entry keeps only the CDR3 DNA: 45 bases, framed from base 1. Libraries came from 5' RACE. This sample was sequenced with an Illumina HiSeq 2000. A universal primer binding site was added through template switching, and the final cDNA carried a unique molecular identifier so that TCR cDNA molecules could be counted accurately. First-strand cDNA for TCR alpha and beta chains was synthesized from specific primers in the conserved constant-segment region. To control for contamination, every cDNA library carried two barcodes: a SMART-Mk sample barcode plus Illumina barcodes. Two successive PCR steps introduced TruSeq adapter sequences along with Illumina sample barcodes. The TCR alpha and beta cDNA libraries were sequenced on the Illumina HiSeq platform using custom primers. The study's processing was this. Unique molecular identifiers were extracted from raw reads with MiGEC, and CDR3 positions were determined with MiXCR. For each individual, recombination models were inferred using an EM algorithm with the repgenHMM and IGoR tools. Shared clonotypes were analyzed with the tcR package in R, and sharing was normalized by the product of cloneset sizes. Out-of-frame nonproductive sequences were analyzed to study raw recombination free of thymic and clonal selection effects. TCRdb trimmed public reads at Q25 via fastp, called clones via MiXCR and kept in-frame beta chains. CDR3 protein duplicates are merged, each entry listing the most common genes and DNA. These V and J calls rely on TCRdb rather than the paper's analysis. The sample table lists 450,000 or so distinct CDR3 sequences, around 14% of them with a count of one. Of the sample, about 0.54% falls within the top ten clones.

The paper's findings and limits, for the study overall: In beta out-of-frame sequences, excess twin sharing was weaker, because having fewer shared sequences lowered the signal-to-noise ratio. In monozygotic twins, recombination models systematically underestimated out-of-frame TCR alpha sharing, but the models matched the sharing seen between unrelated individuals. Zero-insertion analyses could be partly confounded by invariant T cells such as MAIT and iNKT, though diverse VJ usage argued against such confounding for most clonotypes. Compared with coincidental sharing between unrelated individuals, out-of-frame TCR alpha sequences shared between twins showed an excess of sequences with low generation probability. Abundant cord blood beta clonotypes carried fewer insertions; young adult naive repertoires showed a weaker similar trend, while memory repertoires showed none. Conclusions relied on cross-sectional statistical analysis, since the same donors could not be followed over many years.

This sample also belongs to another study, concerning yellow fever vaccine responses in identical twins. Drawing on the second study: The authors reported that the T cell response to vaccination in identical twins appeared partly convergent and partly personalized. In the study, vaccine-responding T cell clones were precisely tracked in identical twins.

The receptor was isolated from a woman aged 18-29 years in good health. Sequenced: CD4+ T cells sorted from blood. The V gene is TRBV20-1 and the J gene is TRBJ2-7, and 10 bases in between align with TRBD1. The CDR3 loop reads CSANPGQGKEYEQYF. The DNA sequence is TGCAGTGCTAACCCGGGACAGGGGAAGGAGTACGAGCAGTACTTC.